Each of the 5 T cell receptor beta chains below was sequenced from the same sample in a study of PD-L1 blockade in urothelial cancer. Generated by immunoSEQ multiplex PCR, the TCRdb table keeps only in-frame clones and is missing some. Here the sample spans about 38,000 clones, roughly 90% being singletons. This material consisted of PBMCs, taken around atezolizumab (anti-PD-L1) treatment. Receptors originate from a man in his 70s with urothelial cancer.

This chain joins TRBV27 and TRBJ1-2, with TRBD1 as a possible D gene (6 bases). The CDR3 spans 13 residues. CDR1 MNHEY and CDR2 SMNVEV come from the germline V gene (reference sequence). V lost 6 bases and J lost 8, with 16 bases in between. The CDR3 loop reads CASRIATGKGYTF. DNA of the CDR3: TGTGCCAGCAGAATCGCTACAGGGAAGGGCTACACCTTC.

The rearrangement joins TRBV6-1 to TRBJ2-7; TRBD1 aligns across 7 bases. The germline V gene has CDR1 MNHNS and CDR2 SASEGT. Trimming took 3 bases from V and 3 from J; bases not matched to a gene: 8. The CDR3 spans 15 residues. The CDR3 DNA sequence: TGTGCCAGCAGTGACCCGCGTGGACAGGACTACGAGCAGTACTTC. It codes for CASSDPRGQDYEQYF.

The CDR3 reads CASSLPAGVTGELFF. Written as DNA, the CDR3 is TGTGCCAGCAGTTTACCAGCGGGAGTTACCGGGGAGCTGTTTTTT. The V call is TRBV28, the J call TRBJ2-2; 8 bases are a match to TRBD2. V lost 2 bases to trimming and J lost 5 bases; unmatched junction nucleotides: 4. Per the germline V gene, CDR1 is MDHEN and CDR2 is SYDVKM. The CDR3 is 15 residues long.

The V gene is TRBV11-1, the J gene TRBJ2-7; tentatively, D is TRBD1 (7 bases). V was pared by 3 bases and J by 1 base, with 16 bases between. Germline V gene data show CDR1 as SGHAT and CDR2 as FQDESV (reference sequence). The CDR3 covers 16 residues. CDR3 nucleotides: TGTGCCAGCAGCTTGGAGGGGGCCGGGTCGTCCTACGAGCAGTACTTC. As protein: CASSLEGAGSSYEQYF.

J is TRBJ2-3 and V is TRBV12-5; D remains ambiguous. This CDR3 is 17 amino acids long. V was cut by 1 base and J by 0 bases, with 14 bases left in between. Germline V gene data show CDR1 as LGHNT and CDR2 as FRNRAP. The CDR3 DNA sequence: TGTGCTAGTGGTTTGGCTACCGGTCCTCCTAGCACAGATACGCAGTATTTT. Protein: CASGLATGPPSTDTQYF. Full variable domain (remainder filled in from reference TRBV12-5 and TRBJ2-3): DARVTQTPRHKVTEMGQEVTMRCQPILGHNTVFWYRQTMMQGLELLAYFRNRAPLDDSGMPKDRFSAEMPDATLATLKIQPSEPRDSAVYFCASGLATGPPSTDTQYFGPGTRLTVL.